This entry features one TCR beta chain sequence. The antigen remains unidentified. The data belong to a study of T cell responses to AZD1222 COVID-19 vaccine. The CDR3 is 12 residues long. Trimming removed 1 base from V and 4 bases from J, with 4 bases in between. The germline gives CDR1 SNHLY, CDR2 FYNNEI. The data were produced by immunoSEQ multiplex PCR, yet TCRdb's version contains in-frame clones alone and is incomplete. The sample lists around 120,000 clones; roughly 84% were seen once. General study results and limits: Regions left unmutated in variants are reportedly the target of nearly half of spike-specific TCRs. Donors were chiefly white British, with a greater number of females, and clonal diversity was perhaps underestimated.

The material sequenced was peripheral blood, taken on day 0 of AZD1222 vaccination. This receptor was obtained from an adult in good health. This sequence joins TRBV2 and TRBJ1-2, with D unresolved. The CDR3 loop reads CASSEGPYGYTF. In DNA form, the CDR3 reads TGTGCCAGCAGTGAAGGCCCCTATGGCTACACCTTC.